This T cell receptor (beta chain) was identified during a study of cytomegalovirus exposure and HLA in healthy donors. Germline V gives CDR1 LNHNV, CDR2 YYDKDF (reference sequence). CDR3 length equals 16 residues. With 0 bases removed from V and 1 base from J, the gap between germline ends came to 12 bases. This clone occurred a few times. Using immunoSEQ multiplex PCR, the repertoire was profiled, and TCRdb retains in-frame clones only, with some absent. The data contain roughly 330,000 clones, about nine tenths of them singletons. The sequencing sample was made of PBMCs. This TCR came from a woman aged 25 to 39 in good health and CMV-seropositive. The gene calls are TRBV15 and TRBJ1-1; no clear D gene. CDR3 residues: CATSRDRAGRNTEAFF. DNA for the CDR3: TGTGCCACCAGCAGAGATCGAGCAGGACGGAACACTGAAGCTTTCTTT.